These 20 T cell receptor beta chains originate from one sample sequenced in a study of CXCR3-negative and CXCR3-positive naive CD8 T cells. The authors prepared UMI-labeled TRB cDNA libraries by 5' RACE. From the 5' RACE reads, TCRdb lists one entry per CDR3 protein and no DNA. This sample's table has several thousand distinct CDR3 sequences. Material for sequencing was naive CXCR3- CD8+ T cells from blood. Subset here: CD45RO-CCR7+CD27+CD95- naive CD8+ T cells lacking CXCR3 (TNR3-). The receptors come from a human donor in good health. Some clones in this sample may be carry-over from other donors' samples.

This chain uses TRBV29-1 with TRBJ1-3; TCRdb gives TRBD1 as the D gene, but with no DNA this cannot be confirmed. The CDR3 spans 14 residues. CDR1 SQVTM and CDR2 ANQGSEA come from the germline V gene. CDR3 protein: CSVEGQGSGNTIYF.

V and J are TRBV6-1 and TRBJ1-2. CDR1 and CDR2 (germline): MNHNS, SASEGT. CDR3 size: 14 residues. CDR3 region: CASSRPSSNYGYTF.

CDR3 residues: CASSLRGRRVEQYF. The J gene is TRBJ2-7, the V gene TRBV5-6; TCRdb outputs TRBD2, but without DNA this stays unchecked. The CDR3 has 14 residues. CDR1 and CDR2 (germline): SGHDT, YYEEEE.

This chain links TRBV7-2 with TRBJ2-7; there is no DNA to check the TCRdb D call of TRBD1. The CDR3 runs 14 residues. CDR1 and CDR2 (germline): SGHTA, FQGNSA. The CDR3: CASSFPGVRYEQYF.

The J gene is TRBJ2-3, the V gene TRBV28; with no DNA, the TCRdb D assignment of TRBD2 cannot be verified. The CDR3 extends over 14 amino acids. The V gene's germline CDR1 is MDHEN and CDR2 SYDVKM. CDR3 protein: CASGDFSLADTQYF.

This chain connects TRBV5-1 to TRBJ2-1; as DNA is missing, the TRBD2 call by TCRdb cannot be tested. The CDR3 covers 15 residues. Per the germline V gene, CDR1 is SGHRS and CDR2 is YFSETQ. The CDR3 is CASSFPAGNYNEQFF.

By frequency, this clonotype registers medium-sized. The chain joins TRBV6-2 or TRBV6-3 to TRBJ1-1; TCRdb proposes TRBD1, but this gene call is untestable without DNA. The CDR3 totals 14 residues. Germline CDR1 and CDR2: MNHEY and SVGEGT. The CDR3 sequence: CASSPGTGGTEAFF.

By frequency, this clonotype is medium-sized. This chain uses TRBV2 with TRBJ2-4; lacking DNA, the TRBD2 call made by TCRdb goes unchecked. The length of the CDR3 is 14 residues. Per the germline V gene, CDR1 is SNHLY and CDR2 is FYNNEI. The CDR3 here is CASSRGIGKNIQYF.

The CDR3 sequence is CASSQAREDRETQYF. The chain recombines TRBV23-1 with TRBJ2-5; TCRdb returns TRBD2, unconfirmable since there is no DNA. TRBV23-1 has ORF status, its function being uncertain. The CDR3 is 15 residues long.

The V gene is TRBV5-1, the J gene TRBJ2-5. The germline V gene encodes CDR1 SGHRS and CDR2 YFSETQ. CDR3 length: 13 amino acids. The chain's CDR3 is CASSLEDQETQYF.

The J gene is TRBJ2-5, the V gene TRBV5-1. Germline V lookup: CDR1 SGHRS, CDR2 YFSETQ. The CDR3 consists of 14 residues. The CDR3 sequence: CASSFFFGQETQYF. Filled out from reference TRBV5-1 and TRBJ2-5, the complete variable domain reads KAGVTQTPRYLIKTRGQQVTLSCSPISGHRSVSWYQQTPGQGLQFLFEYFSETQRNKGNFPGRFSGRQFSNSRSEMNVSTLELGDSALYLCASSFFFGQETQYFGPGTRLLVL.

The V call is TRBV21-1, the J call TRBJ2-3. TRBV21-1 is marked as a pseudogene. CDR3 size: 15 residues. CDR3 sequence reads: CASTRSGSSTDTQYF.

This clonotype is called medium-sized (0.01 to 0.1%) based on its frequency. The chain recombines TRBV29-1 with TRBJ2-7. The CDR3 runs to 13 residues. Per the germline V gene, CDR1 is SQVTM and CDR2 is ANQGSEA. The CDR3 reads CSVLTGTAYEQYF.

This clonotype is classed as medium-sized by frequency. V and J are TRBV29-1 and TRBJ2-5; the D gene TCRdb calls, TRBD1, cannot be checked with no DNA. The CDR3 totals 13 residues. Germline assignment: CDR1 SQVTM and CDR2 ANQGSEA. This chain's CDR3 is CSVGQGFGETQYF.

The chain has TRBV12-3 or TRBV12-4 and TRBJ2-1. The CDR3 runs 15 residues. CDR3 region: CASNHLTFSYNEQFF.

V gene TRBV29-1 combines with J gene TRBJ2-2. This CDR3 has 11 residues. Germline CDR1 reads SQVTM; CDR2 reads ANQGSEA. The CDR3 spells CSVSGTGELFF.

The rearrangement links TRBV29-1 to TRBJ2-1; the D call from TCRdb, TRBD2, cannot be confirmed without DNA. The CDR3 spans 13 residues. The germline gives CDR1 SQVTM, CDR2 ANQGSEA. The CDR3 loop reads CSVVSGLIDEQFF.

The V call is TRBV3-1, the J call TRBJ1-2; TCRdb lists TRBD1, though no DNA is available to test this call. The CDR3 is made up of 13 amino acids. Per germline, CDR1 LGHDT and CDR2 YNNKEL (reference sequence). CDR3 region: CASSSRTGYGYTF.

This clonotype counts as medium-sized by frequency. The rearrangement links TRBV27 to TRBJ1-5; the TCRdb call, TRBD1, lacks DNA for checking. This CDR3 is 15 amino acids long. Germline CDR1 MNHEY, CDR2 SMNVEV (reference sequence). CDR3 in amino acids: CASSSRRGSNQPQHF.

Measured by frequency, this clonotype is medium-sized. The CDR3 spells CASSDPQGSYEQYF. The chain couples TRBV2 to TRBJ2-7; TCRdb's D call, TRBD1, is unchecked because there is no DNA. From germline, CDR1 is SNHLY and CDR2 FYNNEI. This CDR3 contains 14 residues.